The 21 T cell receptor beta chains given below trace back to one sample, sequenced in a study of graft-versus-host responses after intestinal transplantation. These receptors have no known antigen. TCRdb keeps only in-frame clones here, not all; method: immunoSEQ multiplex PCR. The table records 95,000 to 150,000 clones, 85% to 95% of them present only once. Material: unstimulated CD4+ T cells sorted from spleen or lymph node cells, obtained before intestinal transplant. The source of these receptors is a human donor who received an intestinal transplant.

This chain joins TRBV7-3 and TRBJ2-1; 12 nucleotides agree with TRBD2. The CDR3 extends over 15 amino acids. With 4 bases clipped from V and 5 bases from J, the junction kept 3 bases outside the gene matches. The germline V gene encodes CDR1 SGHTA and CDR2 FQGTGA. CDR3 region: CASSSGLAGHNEQFF. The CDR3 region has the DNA TGTGCCAGCAGCTCGGGACTAGCGGGCCACAATGAGCAGTTCTTC.

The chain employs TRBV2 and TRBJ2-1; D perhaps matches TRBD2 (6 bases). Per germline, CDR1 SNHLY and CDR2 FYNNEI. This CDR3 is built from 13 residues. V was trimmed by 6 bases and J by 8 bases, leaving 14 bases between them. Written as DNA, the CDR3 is TGTGCCAGCAGCCGGGACTTGGTGCATGAGCAGTTCTTC. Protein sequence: CASSRDLVHEQFF.

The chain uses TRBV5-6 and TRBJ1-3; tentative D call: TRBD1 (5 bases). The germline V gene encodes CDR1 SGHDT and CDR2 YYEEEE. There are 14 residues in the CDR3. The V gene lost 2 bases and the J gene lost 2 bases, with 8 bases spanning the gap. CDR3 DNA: TGTGCCAGCAGCTTCGCAGGGCCTGGAAACACCATATATTTT. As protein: CASSFAGPGNTIYF.

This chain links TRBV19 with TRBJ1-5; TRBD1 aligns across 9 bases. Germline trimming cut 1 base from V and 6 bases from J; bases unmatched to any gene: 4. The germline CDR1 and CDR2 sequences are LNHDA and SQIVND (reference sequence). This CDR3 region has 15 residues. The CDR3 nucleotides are TGTGCCAGTAGTATAGCCCGGACAGGGGCTCAGCCCCAGCATTTT. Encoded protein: CASSIARTGAQPQHF.

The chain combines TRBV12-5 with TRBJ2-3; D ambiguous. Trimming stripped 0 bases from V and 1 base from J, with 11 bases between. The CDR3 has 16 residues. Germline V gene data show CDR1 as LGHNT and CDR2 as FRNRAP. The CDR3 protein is CASGLVLGPRTDTQYF. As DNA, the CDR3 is TGTGCTAGTGGTTTGGTACTTGGTCCACGCACAGATACGCAGTATTTT.

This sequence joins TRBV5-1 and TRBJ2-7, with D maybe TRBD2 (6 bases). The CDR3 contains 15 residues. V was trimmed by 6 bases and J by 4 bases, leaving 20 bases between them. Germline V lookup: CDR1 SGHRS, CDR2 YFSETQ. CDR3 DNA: TGCGCCAGCACCCTACTAAGCGGGCCTTTATACGAGCAGTACTTC. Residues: CASTLLSGPLYEQYF.

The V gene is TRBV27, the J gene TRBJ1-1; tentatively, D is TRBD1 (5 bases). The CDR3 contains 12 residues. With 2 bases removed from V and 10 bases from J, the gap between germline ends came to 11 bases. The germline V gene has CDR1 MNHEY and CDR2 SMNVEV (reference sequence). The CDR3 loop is CASSLRGSGAFF. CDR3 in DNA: TGTGCCAGCAGTTTAAGGGGATCTGGAGCTTTCTTT.

The CDR3 here is CASSLRPAGTGGMKQYF. Here the CDR3 DNA reads TGTGCCAGCAGCTTAAGGCCCGCCGGGACAGGGGGTATGAAGCAGTACTTC. The chain uses TRBV28 and TRBJ2-7, with 11 bases lining up with TRBD1. Germline V lookup: CDR1 MDHEN, CDR2 SYDVKM. There are 17 residues in the CDR3. V trimming: 6 bases; J trimming: 8 bases; junction bases outside the gene matches: 18.

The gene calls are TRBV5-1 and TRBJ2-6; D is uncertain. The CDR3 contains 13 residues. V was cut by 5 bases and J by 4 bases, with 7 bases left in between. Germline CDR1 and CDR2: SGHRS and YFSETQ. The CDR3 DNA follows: TGCGCCAGCAGGGCCTCCGGGGCCAACGTCCTGACTTTC. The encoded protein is CASRASGANVLTF.

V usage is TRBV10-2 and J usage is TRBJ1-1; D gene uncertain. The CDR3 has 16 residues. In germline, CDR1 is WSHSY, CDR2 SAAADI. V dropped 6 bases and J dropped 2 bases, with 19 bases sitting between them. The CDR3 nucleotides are TGCGCCAGCAGAGCCAACCGGGTCTTATCTAACACTGAAGCTTTCTTT. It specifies CASRANRVLSNTEAFF.

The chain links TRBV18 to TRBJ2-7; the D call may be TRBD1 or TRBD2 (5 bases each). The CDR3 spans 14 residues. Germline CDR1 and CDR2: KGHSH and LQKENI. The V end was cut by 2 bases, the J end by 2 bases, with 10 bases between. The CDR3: CASSPRGPPYEQYF. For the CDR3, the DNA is TGTGCCAGCTCACCAAGGGGACCACCCTACGAGCAGTACTTC. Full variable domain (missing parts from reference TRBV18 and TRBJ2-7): NAGVMQNPRHLVRRRGQEARLRCSPMKGHSHVYWYRQLPEEGLKFMVYLQKENIIDESGMPKERFSAEFPKEGPSILRIQQVVRGDSAAYFCASSPRGPPYEQYFGPGTRLTVT.

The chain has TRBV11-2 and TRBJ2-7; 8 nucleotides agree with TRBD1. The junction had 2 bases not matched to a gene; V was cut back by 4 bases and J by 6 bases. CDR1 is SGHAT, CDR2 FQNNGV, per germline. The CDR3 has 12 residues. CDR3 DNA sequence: TGTGCCAGCAGCTCAACAGGGGGCGAGCAGTACTTC. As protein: CASSSTGGEQYF.

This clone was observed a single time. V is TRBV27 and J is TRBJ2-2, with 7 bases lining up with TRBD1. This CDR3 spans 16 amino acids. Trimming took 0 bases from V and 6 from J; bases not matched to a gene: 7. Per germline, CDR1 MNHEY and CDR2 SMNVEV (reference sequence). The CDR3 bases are TGTGCCAGCAGTTTATCAGGGGGCGCATCCCCCGGGGAGCTGTTTTTT. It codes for CASSLSGGASPGELFF.

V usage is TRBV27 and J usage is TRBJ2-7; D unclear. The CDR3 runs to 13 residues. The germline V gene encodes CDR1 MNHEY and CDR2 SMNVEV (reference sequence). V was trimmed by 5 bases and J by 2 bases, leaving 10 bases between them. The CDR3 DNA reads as TGTGCCAGCAGTCGGCCAGGCGCCTACGAGCAGTACTTC. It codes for CASSRPGAYEQYF.

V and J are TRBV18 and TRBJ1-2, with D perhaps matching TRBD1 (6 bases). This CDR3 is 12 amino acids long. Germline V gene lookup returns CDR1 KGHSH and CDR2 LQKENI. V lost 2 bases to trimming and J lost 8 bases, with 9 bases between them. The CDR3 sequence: CASSPDRNGYTF. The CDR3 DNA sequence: TGTGCCAGCTCACCAGACAGGAACGGCTACACCTTC.

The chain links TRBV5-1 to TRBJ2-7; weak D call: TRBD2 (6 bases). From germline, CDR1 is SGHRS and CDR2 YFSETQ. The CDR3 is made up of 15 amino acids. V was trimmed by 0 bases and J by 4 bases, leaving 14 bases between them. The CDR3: CASSLGGDPEYEQYF. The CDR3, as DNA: TGCGCCAGCAGCTTGGGGGGGGACCCGGAGTACGAGCAGTACTTC. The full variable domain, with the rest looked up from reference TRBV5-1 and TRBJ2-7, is KAGVTQTPRYLIKTRGQQVTLSCSPISGHRSVSWYQQTPGQGLQFLFEYFSETQRNKGNFPGRFSGRQFSNSRSEMNVSTLELGDSALYLCASSLGGDPEYEQYFGPGTRLTVT.

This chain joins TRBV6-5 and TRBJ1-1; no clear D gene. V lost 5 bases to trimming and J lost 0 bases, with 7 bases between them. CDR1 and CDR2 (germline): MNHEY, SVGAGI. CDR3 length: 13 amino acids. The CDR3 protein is CASSKDMNTEAFF. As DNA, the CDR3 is TGTGCCAGCAGTAAGGATATGAACACTGAAGCTTTCTTT.

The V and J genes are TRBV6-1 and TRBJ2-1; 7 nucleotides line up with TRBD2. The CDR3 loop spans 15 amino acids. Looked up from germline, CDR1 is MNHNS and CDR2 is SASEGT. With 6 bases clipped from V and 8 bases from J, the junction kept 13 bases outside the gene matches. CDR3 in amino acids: CASRGRVGGRDEQFF. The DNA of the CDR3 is TGTGCCAGCAGGGGGAGGGTGGGAGGAAGGGATGAGCAGTTCTTC.

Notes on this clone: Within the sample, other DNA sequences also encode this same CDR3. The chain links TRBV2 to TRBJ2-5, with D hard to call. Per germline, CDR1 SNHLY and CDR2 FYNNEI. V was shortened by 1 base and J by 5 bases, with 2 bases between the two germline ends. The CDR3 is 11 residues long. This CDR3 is CASSEGETQYF. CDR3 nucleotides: TGTGCCAGCAGTGAAGGGGAGACCCAGTACTTC.

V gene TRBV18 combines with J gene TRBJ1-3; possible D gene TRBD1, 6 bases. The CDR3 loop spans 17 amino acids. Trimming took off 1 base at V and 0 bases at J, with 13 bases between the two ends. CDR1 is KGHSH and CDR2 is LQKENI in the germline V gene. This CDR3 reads CASSPQGQSYSGNTIYF. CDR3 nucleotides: TGTGCCAGCTCACCACAAGGACAGTCGTACTCTGGAAACACCATATATTTT.

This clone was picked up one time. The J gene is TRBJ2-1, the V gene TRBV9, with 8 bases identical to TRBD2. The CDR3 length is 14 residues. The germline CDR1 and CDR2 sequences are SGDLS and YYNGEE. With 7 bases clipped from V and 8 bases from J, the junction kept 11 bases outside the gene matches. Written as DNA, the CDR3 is TGTGCCAGCGGACGAAGCGGGAGAGGGGATGAGCAGTTCTTC. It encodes CASGRSGRGDEQFF.